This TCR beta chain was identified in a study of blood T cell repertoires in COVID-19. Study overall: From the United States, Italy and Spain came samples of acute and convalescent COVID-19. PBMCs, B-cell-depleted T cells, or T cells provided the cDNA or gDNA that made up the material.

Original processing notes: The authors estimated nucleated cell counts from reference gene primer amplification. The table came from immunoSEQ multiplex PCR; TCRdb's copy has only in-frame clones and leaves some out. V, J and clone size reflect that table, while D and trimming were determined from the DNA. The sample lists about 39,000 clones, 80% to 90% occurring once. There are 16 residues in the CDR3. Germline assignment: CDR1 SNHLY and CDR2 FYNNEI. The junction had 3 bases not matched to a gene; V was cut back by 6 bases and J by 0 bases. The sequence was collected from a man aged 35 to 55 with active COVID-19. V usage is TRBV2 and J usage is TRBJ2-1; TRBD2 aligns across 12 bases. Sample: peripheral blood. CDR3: CASRLTSGSSYNEQFF. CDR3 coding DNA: TGTGCCAGCAGACTGACTAGCGGGAGCTCCTACAATGAGCAGTTCTTC.